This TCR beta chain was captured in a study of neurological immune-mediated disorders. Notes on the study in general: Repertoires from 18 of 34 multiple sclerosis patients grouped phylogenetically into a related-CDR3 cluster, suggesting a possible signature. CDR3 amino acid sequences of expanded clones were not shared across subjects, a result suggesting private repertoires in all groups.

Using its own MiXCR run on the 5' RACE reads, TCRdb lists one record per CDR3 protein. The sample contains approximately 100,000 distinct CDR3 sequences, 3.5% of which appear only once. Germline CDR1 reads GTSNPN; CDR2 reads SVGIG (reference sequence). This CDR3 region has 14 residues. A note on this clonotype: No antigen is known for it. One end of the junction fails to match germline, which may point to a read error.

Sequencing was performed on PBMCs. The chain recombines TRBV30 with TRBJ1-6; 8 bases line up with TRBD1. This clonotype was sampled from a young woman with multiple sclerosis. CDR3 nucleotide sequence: TGTGCCTGGAGTAACAGGGGGTATAATCCACCCCTCCACTTT. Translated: CAWSNRGYNPPLHF.